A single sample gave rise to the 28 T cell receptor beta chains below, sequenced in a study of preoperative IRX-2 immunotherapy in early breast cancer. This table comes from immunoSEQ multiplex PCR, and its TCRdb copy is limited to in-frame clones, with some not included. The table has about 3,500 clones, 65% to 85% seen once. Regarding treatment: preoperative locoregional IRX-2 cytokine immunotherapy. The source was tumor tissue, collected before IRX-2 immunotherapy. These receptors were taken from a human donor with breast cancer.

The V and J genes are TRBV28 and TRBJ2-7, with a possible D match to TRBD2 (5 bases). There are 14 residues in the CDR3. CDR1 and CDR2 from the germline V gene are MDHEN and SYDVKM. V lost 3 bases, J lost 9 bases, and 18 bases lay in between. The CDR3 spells CASSLLRGLRVQYF. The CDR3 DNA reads TGTGCCAGCAGTTTGCTTCGGGGTCTACGAGTGCAGTACTTC.

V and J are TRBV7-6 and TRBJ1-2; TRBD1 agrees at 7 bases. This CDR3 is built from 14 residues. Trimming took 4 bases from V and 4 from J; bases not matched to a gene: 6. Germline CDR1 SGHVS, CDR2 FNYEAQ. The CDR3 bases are TGTGCCAGCAGCTCAAATGCAGGGGGCTATGGCTACACCTTC. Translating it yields CASSSNAGGYGYTF. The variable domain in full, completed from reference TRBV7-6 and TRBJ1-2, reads GAGVSQSPRYKVTKRGQDVALRCDPISGHVSLYWYRQALGQGPEFLTYFNYEAQQDKSGLPNDRFSAERPEGSISTLTIQRTEQRDSAMYRCASSSNAGGYGYTFGSGTRLTVV.

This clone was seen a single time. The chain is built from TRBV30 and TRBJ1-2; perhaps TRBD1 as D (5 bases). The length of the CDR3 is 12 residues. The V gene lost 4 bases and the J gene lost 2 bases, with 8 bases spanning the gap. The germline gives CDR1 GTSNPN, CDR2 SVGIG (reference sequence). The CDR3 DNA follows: TGTGCCTGGACCAGGGAGAACTATGGCTACACCTTC. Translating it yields CAWTRENYGYTF.

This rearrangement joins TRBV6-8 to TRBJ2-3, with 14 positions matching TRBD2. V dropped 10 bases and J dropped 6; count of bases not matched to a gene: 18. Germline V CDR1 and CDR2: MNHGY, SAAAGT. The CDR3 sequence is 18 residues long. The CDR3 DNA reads TGTGCCATCGGCCAGGGACCGAAGGGACTAGCGGGAGACGATACGCAGTATTTT. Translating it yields CAIGQGPKGLAGDDTQYF.

DNA for the CDR3: TGTGCCAGTAGTATAGGGGGGTACGATGAGCAGTTCTTC. Its protein product is CASSIGGYDEQFF. The genes are TRBV19 and TRBJ2-1; D assignment may be TRBD1 or TRBD2 (5 bases each). Trimming stripped 1 base from V and 8 bases from J, with 9 bases between. The germline gives CDR1 LNHDA, CDR2 SQIVND (reference sequence). The CDR3 covers 13 residues.

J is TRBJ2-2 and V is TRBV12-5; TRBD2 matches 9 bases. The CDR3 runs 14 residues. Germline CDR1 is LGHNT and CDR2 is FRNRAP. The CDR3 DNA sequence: TGTGCCAGCACCCCCGGGACTAGCCACGGGGAGCTGTTTTTT. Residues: CASTPGTSHGELFF.

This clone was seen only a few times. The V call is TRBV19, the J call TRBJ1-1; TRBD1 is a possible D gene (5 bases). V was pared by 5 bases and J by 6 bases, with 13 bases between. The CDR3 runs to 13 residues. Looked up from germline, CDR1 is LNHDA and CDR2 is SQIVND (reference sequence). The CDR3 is CASSLGVIAEAFF. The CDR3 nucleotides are TGTGCCAGTAGTTTGGGGGTGATCGCTGAAGCTTTCTTT.

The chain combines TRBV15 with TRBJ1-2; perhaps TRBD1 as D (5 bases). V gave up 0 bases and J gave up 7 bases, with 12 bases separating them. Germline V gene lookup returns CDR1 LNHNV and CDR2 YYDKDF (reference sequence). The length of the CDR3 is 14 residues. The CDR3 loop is CATSRDKGIGGYTF. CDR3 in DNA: TGTGCCACCAGCAGAGATAAGGGGATCGGTGGCTACACCTTC.

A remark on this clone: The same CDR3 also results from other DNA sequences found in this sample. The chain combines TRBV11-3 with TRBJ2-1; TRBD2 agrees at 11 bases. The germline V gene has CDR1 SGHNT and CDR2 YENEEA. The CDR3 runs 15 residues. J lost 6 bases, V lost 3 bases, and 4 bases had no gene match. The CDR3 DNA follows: TGTGCCAGCAGCTTTCGGACTAGCGGGCGCAATGAGCAGTTCTTC. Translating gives CASSFRTSGRNEQFF.

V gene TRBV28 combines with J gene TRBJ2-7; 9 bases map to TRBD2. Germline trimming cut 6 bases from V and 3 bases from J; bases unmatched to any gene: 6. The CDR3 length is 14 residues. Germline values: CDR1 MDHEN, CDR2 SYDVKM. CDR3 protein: CASSDSGSFYEQYF. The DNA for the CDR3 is TGTGCCAGCAGCGATAGCGGGAGTTTCTACGAGCAGTACTTC.

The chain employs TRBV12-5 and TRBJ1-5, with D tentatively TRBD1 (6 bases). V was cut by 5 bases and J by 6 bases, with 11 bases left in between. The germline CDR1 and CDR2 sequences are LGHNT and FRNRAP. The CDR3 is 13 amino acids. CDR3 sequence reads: CASGRGGGQPQHF. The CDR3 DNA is TGTGCTAGTGGTAGAGGGGGGGGTCAGCCCCAGCATTTT.

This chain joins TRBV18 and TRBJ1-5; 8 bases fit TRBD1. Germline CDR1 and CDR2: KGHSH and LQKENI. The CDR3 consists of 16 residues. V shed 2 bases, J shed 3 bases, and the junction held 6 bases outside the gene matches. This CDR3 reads CASSPAGTGNNQPQHF. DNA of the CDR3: TGTGCCAGCTCACCAGCCGGGACAGGAAACAATCAGCCCCAGCATTTT.

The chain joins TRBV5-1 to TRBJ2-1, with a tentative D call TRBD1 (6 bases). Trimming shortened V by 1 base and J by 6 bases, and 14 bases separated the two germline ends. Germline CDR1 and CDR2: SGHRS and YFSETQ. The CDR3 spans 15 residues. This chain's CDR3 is CASSLRGYLINEQFF. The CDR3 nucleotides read TGCGCCAGCAGCTTGAGGGGGTATCTTATCAATGAGCAGTTCTTC.

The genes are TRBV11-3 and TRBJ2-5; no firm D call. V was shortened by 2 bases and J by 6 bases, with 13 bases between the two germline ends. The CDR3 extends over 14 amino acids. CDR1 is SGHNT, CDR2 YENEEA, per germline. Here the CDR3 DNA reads TGTGCCAGCAGCTTAACGGGTCCAAGTAAGACCCAGTACTTC. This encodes CASSLTGPSKTQYF. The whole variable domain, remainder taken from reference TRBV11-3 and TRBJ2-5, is EAGVVQSPRYKIIEKKQPVAFWCNPISGHNTLYWYLQNLGQGPELLIRYENEEAVDDSQLPKDRFSAERLKGVDSTLKIQPAELGDSAVYLCASSLTGPSKTQYFGPGTRLLVL.

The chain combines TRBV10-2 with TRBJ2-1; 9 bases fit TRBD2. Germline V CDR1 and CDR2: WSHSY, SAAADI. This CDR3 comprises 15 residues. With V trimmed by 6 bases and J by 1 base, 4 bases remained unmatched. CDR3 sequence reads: CASRIAGASYNEQFF. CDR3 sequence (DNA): TGCGCCAGCAGGATAGCGGGAGCGTCCTACAATGAGCAGTTCTTC.

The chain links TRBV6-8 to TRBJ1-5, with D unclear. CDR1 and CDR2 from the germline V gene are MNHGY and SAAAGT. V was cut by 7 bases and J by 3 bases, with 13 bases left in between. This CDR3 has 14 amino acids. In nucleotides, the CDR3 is TGTGCCAGCAAACACCAGAACGTCAATCAGCCCCAGCATTTT. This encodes CASKHQNVNQPQHF.

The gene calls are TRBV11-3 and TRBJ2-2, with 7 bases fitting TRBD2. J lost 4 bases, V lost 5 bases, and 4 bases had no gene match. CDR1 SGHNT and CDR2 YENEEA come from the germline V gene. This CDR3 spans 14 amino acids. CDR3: CASSGGGSTGELFF. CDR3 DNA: TGTGCCAGCAGCGGTGGCGGGAGCACCGGGGAGCTGTTTTTT. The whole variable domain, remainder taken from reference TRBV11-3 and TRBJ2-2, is EAGVVQSPRYKIIEKKQPVAFWCNPISGHNTLYWYLQNLGQGPELLIRYENEEAVDDSQLPKDRFSAERLKGVDSTLKIQPAELGDSAVYLCASSGGGSTGELFFGEGSRLTVL.

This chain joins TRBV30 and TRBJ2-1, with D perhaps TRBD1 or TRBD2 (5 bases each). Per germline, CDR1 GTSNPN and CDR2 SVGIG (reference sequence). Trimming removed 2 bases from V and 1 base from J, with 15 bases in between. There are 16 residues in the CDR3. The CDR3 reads CAWSKDRDASYNEQFF. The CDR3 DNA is TGTGCCTGGAGTAAAGATCGGGACGCGTCCTACAATGAGCAGTTCTTC.

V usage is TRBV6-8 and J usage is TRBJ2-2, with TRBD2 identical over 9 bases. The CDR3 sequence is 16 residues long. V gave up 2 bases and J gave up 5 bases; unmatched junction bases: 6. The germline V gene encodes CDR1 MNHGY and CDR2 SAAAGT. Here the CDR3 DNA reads TGTGCCAGCAGTTACGCGGGAGGGCCCCTGACCGGGGAGCTGTTTTTT. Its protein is CASSYAGGPLTGELFF.

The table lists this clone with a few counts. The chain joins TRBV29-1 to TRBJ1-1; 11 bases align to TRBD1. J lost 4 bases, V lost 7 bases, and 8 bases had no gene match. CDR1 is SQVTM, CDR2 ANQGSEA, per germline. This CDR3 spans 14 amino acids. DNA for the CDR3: TGCAGCGCAAACCCCGGGACAGGGGGCACTGAAGCTTTCTTT. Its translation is CSANPGTGGTEAFF. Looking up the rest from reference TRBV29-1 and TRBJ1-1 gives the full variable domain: SAVISQKPSRDICQRGTSLTIQCQVDSQVTMMFWYRQQPGQSLTLIATANQGSEATYESGFVIDKFPISRPNLTFSTLTVSNMSPEDSSIYLCSANPGTGGTEAFFGQGTRLTVV.

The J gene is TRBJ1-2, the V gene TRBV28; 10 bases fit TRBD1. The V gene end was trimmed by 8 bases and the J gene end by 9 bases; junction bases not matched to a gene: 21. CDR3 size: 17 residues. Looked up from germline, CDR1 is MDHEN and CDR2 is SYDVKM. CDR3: CASCPVGDRGSDRRYTF. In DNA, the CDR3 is TGTGCCAGCTGCCCCGTGGGGGACAGGGGATCAGATAGACGCTACACCTTC.

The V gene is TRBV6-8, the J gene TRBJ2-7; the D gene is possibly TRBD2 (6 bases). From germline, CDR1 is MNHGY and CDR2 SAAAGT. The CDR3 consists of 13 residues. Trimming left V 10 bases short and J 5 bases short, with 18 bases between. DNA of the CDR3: TGTGCCATCACGGATTTCGGGAGTGACGAGCAGTACTTC. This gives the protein CAITDFGSDEQYF.

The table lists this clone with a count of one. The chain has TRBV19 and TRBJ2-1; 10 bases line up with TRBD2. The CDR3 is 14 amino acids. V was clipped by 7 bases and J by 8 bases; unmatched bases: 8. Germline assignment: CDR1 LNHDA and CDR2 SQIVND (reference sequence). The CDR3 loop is CASNPSGSKYEQFF. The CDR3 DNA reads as TGTGCCAGTAACCCTAGCGGGAGTAAGTATGAGCAGTTCTTC.

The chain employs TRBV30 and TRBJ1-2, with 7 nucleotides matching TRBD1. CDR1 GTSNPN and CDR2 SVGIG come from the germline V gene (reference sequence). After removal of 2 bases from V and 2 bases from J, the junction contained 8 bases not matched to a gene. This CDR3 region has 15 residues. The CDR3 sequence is CAWSPPDRENYGYTF. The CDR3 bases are TGTGCCTGGAGTCCCCCTGACAGGGAAAACTATGGCTACACCTTC. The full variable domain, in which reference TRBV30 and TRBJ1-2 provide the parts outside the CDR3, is SQTIHQWPATLVQPVGSPLSLECTVEGTSNPNLYWYRQAAGRGLQLLFYSVGIGQISSEVPQNLSASRPQDRQFILSSKKLLLSDSGFYLCAWSPPDRENYGYTFGSGTRLTVV.

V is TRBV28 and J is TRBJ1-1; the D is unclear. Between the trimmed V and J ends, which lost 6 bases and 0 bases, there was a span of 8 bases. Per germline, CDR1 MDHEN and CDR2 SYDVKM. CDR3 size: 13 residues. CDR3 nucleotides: TGTGCCAGCAGGGCCAACATGAACACTGAAGCTTTCTTT. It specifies CASRANMNTEAFF.

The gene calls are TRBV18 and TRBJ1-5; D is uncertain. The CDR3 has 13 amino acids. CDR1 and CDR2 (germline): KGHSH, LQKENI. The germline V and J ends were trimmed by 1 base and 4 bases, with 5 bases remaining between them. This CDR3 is CASSPRGNQPQHF. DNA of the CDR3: TGTGCCAGCTCACCACGGGGTAATCAGCCCCAGCATTTT.

The CDR3 here is CASSFAALKEQYF. CDR3 sequence (DNA): TGTGCCAGCAGTTTCGCGGCCTTAAAGGAGCAGTACTTC. This chain uses TRBV6-8 with TRBJ2-7; D gene uncertain. The CDR3 length is 13 residues. V was cut by 4 bases and J by 7 bases, with 14 bases left in between. CDR1 and CDR2 from the germline V gene are MNHGY and SAAAGT.

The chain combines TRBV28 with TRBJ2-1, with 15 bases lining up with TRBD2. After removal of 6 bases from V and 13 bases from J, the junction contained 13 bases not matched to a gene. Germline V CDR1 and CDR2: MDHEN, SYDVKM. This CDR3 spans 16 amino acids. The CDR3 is CASRGTRTSGRVEQFF. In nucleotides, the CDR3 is TGTGCCAGCAGGGGCACCAGGACTAGCGGGAGGGTTGAACAGTTCTTC.